This TCR beta chain was documented in a study of a mutant IDH1 vaccine in newly diagnosed glioma. Study-level background: The patients received vaccinations eight times, in weeks 1, 3, 5, 7, 11, 15, 19 and 23. Vaccination started 4-6 weeks after radiotherapy alone, or with temozolomide cycles. Treated patients showed a male proportion of about 60%, a female proportion of 37.5%, and a mean age of about 41 years. It was radiotherapy, temozolomide, or both that patients received previously, with most receiving both.

Profiling relied on immunoSEQ multiplex PCR, and the TCRdb table lists in-frame clones only, not all of them. This table holds 30,000 to 45,000 clones, 80% found once. Worth noting for this clone: Its antigen is unknown.

Sample time point: week 11, during vaccination. All doses held 300 ug of mutant IDH1 20-mer peptide, with topical imiquimod. The CDR3 is 15 amino acids. Germline CDR1 and CDR2: SGDLS and YYNGEE. Trimming pared 1 base from V and 0 bases from J, leaving 8 bases between. The receptor was derived from a woman in her twenties or thirties with glioma. Some clones in this sample may be carry-over from other donors' samples. Specimen: peripheral blood mononuclear cells (PBMCs), collected from a glioma patient whose treatment included an IDH1 peptide vaccine. V usage is TRBV9 and J usage is TRBJ2-1, with D hard to call. In nucleotides, the CDR3 is TGTGCCAGCAGCGTACGTGGGGTCTCCTACAATGAGCAGTTCTTC. Its translation is CASSVRGVSYNEQFF.